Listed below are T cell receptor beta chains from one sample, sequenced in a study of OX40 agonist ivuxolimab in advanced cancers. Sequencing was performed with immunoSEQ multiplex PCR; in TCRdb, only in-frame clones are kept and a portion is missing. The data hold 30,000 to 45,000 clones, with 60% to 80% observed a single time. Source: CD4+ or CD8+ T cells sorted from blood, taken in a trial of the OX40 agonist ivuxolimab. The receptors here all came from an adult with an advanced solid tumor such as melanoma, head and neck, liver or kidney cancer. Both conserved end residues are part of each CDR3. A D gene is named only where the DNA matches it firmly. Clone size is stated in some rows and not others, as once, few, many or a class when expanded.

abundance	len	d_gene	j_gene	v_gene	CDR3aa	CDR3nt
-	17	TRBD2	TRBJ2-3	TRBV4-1	CASSQERSLAGTDTQYF	TGCGCCAGCAGCCAAGAGCGATCTTTAGCGGGGACCGATACGCAGTATTTT
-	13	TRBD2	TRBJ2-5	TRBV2	CASRVTLAGTQYF	TGTGCCAGCAGAGTGACTCTAGCGGGGACCCAGTACTTC
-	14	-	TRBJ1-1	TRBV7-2	CASSNRVRNTEAFF	TGTGCCAGCAGTAACAGGGTTAGGAACACTGAAGCTTTCTTT
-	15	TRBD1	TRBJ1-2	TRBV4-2	CASSQAGTGSYGYTF	TGTGCCAGCAGCCAAGCCGGGACAGGCTCCTATGGCTACACCTTC
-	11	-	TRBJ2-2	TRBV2	CASRTNGELFF	TGTGCCAGCAGGACAAACGGGGAGCTGTTTTTT
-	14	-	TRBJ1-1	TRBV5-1	CASSLNRGNTEAFF	TGCGCCAGCAGCTTGAATCGGGGGAACACTGAAGCTTTCTTT
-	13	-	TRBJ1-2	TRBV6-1	CASSERGNYGYTF	TGTGCCAGCAGCGAAAGGGGTAACTATGGCTACACCTTC
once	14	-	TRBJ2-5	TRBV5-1	CASSNQDTGETQYF	TGCGCCAGCAGCAATCAGGACACTGGGGAGACCCAGTACTTC
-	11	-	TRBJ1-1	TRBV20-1	CSVALNTEAFF	TGCAGTGTGGCCTTGAACACTGAAGCTTTCTTT
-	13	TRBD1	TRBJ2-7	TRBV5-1	CASSLGQGDEQYF	TGCGCCAGCAGCCTTGGACAGGGCGACGAGCAGTACTTC
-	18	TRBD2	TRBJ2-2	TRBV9	CASSVARASGAATGELFF	TGTGCCAGCAGCGTAGCCCGGGCTAGCGGGGCCGCCACCGGGGAGCTGTTTTTT
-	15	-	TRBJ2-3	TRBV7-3	CASSPLTRSTDTQYF	TGTGCCAGCAGCCCCCTGACTAGAAGCACAGATACGCAGTATTTT
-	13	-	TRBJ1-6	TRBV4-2	CASAGTDNSPLHF	TGTGCCAGCGCCGGGACGGATAATTCACCCCTCCACTTT
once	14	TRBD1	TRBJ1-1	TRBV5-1	CASSLMAGGDVAFF	TGCGCCAGCAGCTTGATGGCAGGGGGGGATGTAGCTTTCTTT
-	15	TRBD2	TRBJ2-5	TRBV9	CASSFRLTSGETQYF	TGTGCCAGCAGCTTTCGCTTGACTAGCGGAGAGACCCAGTACTTC
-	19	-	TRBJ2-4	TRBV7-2	CASSLALTGSDGAKNIQYF	TGTGCCAGCAGCTTAGCTCTAACAGGGTCTGATGGGGCCAAAAACATTCAGTACTTC
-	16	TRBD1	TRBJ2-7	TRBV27	CASSLLTGEKPYEQYF	TGTGCCAGCAGTTTACTTACAGGGGAAAAGCCCTACGAGCAGTACTTC
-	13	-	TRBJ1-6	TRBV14	CASSQIYTGALHF	TGTGCCAGCAGCCAAATTTACACCGGTGCCCTCCACTTT
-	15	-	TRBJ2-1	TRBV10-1	CASSDTGPGVYEQFF	TGCGCCAGCAGTGATACAGGCCCAGGGGTATATGAGCAGTTCTTC
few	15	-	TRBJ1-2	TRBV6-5	CASSRFFRASYGYTF	TGTGCCAGCAGTCGGTTCTTCAGGGCCAGCTATGGCTACACCTTC
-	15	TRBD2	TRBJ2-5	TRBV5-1	CASSKSGGGGETQYF	TGCGCCAGCAGCAAAAGTGGCGGGGGTGGAGAGACCCAGTACTTC
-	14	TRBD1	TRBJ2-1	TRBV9	CASSPPGGYNEQFF	TGTGCCAGCAGCCCGCCAGGGGGCTACAATGAGCAGTTCTTC
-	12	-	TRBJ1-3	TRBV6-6	CASRDSGNTIYF	TGTGCCAGCAGGGACAGTGGAAACACCATATATTTT
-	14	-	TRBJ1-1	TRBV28	CASSSTGLNTEAFF	TGTGCCAGCAGTTCTACAGGGCTGAACACTGAAGCTTTCTTT
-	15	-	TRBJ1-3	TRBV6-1	CASSVTYNSGNTIYF	TGTGCCAGCAGCGTGACTTATAACTCTGGAAACACCATATATTTT
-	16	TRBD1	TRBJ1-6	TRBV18	CASSRLGQVVNSPLHF	TGTGCCAGCTCACGACTTGGACAGGTGGTAAATTCACCCCTCCACTTT
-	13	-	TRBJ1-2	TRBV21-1	CASPGQATYGYTF	TGTGCCAGCCCGGGACAGGCGACTTATGGCTACACCTTC
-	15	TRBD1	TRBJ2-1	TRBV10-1	CASSAGTGVYNEQFF	TGCGCCAGCAGCGCCGGGACAGGGGTTTACAATGAGCAGTTCTTC
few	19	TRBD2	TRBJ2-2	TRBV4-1	CASSSLGLAGGPEHRELFF	TGCGCCAGCAGTTCCCTCGGGTTAGCGGGGGGACCAGAACACCGGGAGCTGTTTTTT
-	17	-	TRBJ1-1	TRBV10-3	CAISESMLPGKNTEAFF	TGTGCCATCAGTGAGTCCATGCTACCGGGAAAGAACACTGAAGCTTTCTTT
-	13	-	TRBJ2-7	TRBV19	CASSMARNYEQYF	TGTGCCAGTAGTATGGCCCGAAATTACGAGCAGTACTTC
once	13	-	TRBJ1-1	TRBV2	CASSENSDNEAFF	TGTGCCAGCAGTGAAAATTCGGACAATGAAGCTTTCTTT
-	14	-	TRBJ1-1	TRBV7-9	CASSLGLQDAEAFF	TGTGCCAGCAGCTTAGGTCTCCAGGACGCTGAAGCTTTCTTT
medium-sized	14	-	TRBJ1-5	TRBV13	CASSLGRDNQPQHF	TGTGCCAGCAGCTTGGGACGGGACAATCAGCCCCAGCATTTT
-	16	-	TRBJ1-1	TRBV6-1	CASSVGQVGGNTEAFF	TGTGCCAGCAGTGTAGGGCAGGTGGGGGGGAACACTGAAGCTTTCTTT
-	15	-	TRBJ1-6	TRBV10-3	CAISESTVYNSPLHF	TGTGCCATCAGTGAGTCGACCGTATATAATTCACCCCTCCACTTT
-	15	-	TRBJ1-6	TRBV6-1	CASSETVSYNSPLHF	TGTGCCAGCAGTGAAACAGTCTCCTATAATTCACCCCTCCACTTT
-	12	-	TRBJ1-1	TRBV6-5	CASSYWGREAFF	TGTGCCAGCAGTTACTGGGGGCGTGAAGCTTTCTTT
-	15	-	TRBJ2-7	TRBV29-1	CSVELQGVGSYEQYF	TGCAGCGTTGAACTTCAGGGTGTGGGGTCCTACGAGCAGTACTTC
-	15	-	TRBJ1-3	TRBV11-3	CASSLTTYSGNTIYF	TGTGCCAGCAGCTTAACCACTTACTCTGGAAACACCATATATTTT
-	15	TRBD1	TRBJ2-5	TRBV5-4	CASSLGQVQGGTQYF	TGTGCCAGCAGCCTGGGACAGGTCCAGGGAGGGACCCAGTACTTC
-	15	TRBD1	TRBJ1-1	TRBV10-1	CASSEAGGANTEAFF	TGCGCCAGCAGTGAGGCAGGGGGCGCGAACACTGAAGCTTTCTTT
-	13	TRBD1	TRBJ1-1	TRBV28	CASSFNRGTEAFF	TGTGCCAGCAGTTTTAACAGGGGCACTGAAGCTTTCTTT
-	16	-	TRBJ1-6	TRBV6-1	CASSEVFGRGNSPLHF	TGTGCCAGCAGTGAAGTTTTTGGCAGGGGCAATTCACCCCTCCACTTT
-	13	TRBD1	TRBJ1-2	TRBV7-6	CASSPRDSSGYTF	TGTGCCAGCAGCCCAAGGGACAGTTCTGGCTACACCTTC
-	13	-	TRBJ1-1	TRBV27	CASSLTENTEAFF	TGTGCCAGCAGTTTAACAGAGAACACTGAAGCTTTCTTT
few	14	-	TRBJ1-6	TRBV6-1	CASSEAGANSPLHF	TGTGCCAGCAGTGAAGCTGGGGCTAATTCACCCCTCCACTTT
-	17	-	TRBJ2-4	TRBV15	CATSRDEGWRAKNIQYF	TGTGCCACCAGCAGAGATGAGGGGTGGAGAGCCAAAAACATTCAGTACTTC